This T cell receptor (beta chain) was captured in a study of shared clonotypes between healthy human individuals. Study-level information: The study used three CD4 naive, three CD4 memory, two CD8 naive and one CD8 memory plate per donor. General study results and limits: When compared with the clonotypes that were shared by all four sorted-subset donors, the non-shared clonotypes turned out to have lower generation probabilities. As a rule, naive subsets had a larger estimated richness than memory subsets.

This CDR3 contains 14 residues. CDR1 is SGHRS and CDR2 is YFSETQ in the germline V gene. Trimming stripped 6 bases from V and 2 bases from J, with 13 bases between. Regarding this clone: The antigen remains unidentified.

Produced via immunoSEQ multiplex PCR; TCRdb's table is partial and in-frame only. The table has some 980,000 clones, around three quarters seen once; the top ten hold around 1.4%. The study drew its donors from healthy HIV-negative adults without recent acute infections or vaccinations. Material: memory CD4+ T cells sorted from blood. Sample subset: CD45RA-negative fraction. The clonotype was recovered from a young man in good health. The J gene is TRBJ2-3, the V gene TRBV5-1; D call uncertain. The CDR3 here is CASTDIPPTDTQYF. For the CDR3, the DNA is TGCGCCAGCACCGACATTCCCCCCACAGATACGCAGTATTTT.